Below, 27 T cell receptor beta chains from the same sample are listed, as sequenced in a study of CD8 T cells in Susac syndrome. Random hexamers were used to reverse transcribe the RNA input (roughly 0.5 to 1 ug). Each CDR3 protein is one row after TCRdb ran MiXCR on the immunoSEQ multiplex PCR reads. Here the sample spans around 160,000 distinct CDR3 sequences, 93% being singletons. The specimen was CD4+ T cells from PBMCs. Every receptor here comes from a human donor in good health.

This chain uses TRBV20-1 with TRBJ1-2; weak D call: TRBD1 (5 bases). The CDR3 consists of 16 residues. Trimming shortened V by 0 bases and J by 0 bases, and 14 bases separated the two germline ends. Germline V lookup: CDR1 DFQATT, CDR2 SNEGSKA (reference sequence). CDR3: CSARDRRLTANYGYTF. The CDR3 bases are TGCAGTGCTAGAGATCGGAGGCTGACAGCTAACTATGGCTACACCTTC.

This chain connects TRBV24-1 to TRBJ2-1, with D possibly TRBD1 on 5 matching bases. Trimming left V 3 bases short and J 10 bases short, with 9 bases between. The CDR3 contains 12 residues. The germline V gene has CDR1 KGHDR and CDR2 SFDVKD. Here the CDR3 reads CATSDQGGEQFF. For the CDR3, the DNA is TGTGCCACCAGTGATCAGGGTGGGGAGCAGTTCTTC.

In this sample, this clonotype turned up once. CDR3 residues: CASSFRDSRKTFF. The CDR3 nucleotides read TGTGCCAGCAGTTTCCGGGACAGCCGGAAAACTTTCTTT. This rearrangement joins TRBV6-5 to TRBJ1-1, with 7 bases matching TRBD1. This CDR3 is 13 amino acids long. Germline CDR1 reads MNHEY; CDR2 reads SVGAGI. With V trimmed by 4 bases and J by 12 bases, 11 bases remained unmatched.

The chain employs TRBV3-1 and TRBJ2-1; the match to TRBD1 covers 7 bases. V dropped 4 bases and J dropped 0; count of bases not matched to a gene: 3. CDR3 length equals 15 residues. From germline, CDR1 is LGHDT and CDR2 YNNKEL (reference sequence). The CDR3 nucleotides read TGTGCCAGCAGCCCGGGGACAGTCTCCTACAATGAGCAGTTCTTC. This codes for CASSPGTVSYNEQFF.

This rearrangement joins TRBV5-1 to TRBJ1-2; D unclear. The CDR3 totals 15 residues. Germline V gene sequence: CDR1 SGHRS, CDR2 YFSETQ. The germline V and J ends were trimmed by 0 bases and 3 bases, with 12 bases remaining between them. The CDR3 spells CASSLAPAVDYGYTF. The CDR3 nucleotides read TGCGCCAGCAGCTTGGCCCCTGCGGTGGACTATGGCTACACCTTC.

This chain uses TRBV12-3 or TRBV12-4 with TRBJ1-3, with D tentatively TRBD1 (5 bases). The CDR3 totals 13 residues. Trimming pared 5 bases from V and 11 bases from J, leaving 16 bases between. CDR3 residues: CASSPRPRGAIYF. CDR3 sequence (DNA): TGTGCCAGCAGTCCTCGCCCACGAGGGGCCATATATTTT.

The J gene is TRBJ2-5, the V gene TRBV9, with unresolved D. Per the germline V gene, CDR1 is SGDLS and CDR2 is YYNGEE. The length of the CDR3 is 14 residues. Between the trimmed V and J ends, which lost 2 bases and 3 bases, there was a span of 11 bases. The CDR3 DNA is TGTGCCAGCAGCGTGAGTGGTGTCGAAGAGACCCAGTACTTC. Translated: CASSVSGVEETQYF.

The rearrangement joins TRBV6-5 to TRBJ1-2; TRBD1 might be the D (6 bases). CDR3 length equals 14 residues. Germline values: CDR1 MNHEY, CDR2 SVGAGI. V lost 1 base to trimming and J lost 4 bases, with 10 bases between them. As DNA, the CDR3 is TGTGCCAGCAGTTACTACAGGGAAGGCTATGGCTACACCTTC. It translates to CASSYYREGYGYTF.

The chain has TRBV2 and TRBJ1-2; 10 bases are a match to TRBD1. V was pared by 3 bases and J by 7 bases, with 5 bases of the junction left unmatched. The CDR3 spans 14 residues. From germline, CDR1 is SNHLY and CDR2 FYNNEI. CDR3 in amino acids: CASSEDRGVGGYTF. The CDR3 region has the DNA TGTGCCAGCAGTGAGGACAGGGGGGTGGGTGGCTACACCTTC. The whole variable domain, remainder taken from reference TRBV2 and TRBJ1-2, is EPEVTQTPSHQVTQMGQEVILRCVPISNHLYFYWYRQILGQKVEFLVSFYNNEISEKSEIFDDQFSVERPDGSNFTLKIRSTKLEDSAMYFCASSEDRGVGGYTFGSGTRLTVV.

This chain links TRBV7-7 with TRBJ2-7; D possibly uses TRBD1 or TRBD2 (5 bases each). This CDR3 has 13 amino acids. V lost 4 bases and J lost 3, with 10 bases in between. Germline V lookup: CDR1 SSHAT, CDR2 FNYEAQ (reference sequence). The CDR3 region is CASSSGTDYEQYF. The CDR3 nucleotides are TGTGCCAGCAGCTCCGGGACGGACTACGAGCAGTACTTC.

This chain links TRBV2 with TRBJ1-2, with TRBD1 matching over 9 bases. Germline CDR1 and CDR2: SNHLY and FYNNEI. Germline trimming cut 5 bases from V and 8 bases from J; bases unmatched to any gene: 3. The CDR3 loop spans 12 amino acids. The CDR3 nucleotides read TGTGCCAGCAGTCGGACAGGGGACGGCTACACCTTC. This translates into CASSRTGDGYTF.

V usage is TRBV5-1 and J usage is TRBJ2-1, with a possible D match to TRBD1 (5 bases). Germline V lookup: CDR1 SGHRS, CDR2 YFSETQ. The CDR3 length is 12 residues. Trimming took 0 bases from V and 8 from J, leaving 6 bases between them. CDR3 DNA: TGCGCCAGCAGCTTGGAACAGGATGAGCAGTTCTTC. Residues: CASSLEQDEQFF.

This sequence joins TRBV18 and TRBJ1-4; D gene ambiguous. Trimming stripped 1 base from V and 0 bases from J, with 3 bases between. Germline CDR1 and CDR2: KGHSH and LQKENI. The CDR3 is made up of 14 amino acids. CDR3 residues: CASSPRSTNEKLFF. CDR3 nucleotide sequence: TGTGCCAGCTCACCACGGTCAACTAATGAAAAACTGTTTTTT.

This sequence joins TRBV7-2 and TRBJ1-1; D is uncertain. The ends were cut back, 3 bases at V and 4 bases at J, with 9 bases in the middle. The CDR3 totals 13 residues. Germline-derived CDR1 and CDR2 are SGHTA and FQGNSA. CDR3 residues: CASSFADGTEAFF. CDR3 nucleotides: TGTGCCAGCAGCTTTGCGGACGGCACTGAAGCTTTCTTT. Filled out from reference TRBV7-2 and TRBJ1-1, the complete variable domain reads GAGVSQSPSNKVTEKGKDVELRCDPISGHTALYWYRQSLGQGLEFLIYFQGNSAPDKSGLPSDRFSAERTGGSVSTLTIQRTQQEDSAVYLCASSFADGTEAFFGQGTRLTVV.

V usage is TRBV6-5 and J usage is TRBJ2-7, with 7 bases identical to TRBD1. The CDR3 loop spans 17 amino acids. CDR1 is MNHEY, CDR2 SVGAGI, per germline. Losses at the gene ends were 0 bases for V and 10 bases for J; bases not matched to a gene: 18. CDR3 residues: CASSYSTPDRMGPSQYF. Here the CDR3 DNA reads TGTGCCAGCAGTTACTCGACCCCGGACAGGATGGGCCCCAGCCAGTACTTC.

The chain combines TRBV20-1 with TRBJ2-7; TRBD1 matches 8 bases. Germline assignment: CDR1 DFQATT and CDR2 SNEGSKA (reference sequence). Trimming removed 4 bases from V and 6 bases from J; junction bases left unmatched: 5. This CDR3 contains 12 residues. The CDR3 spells CSATGGRVEQYF. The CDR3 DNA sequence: TGCAGTGCTACAGGGGGCCGGGTCGAGCAGTACTTC.

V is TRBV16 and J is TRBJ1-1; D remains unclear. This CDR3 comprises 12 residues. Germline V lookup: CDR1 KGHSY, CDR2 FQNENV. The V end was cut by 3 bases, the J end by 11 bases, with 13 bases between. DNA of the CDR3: TGTGCCAGCAGCCAGGGTGGATACTGGGCTTTCTTT. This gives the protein CASSQGGYWAFF. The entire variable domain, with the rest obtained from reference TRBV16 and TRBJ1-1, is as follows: GEEVAQTPKHLVRGEGQKAKLYCAPIKGHSYVFWYQQVLKNEFKFLISFQNENVFDETGMPKERFSAKCLPNSPCSLEIQATKLEDSAVYFCASSQGGYWAFFGQGTRLTVV.

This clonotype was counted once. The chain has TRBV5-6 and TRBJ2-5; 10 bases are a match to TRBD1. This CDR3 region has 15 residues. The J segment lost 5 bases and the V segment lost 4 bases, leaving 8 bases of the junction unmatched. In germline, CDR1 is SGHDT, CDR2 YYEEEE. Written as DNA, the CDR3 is TGTGCCAGCAGCCGGGACAGGGGCATGAGGGAGACCCAGTACTTC. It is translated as CASSRDRGMRETQYF. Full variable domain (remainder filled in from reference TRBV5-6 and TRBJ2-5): DAGVTQSPTHLIKTRGQQVTLRCSPKSGHDTVSWYQQALGQGPQFIFQYYEEEERQRGNFPDRFSGHQFPNYSSELNVNALLLGDSALYLCASSRDRGMRETQYFGPGTRLLVL.

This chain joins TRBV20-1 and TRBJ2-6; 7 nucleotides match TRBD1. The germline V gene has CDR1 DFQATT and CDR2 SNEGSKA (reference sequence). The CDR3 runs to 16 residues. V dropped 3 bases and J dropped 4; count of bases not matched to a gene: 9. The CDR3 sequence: CSASLTGKVGANVLTF. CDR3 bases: TGCAGTGCTAGCCTGACAGGGAAGGTCGGGGCCAACGTCCTGACTTTC.

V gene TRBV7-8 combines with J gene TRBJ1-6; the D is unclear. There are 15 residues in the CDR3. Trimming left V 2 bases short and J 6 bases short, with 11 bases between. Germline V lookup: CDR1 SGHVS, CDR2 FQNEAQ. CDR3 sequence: CASSLREGLNSPLHF. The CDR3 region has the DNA TGTGCCAGCAGCTTACGGGAAGGCCTTAATTCACCCCTCCACTTT.

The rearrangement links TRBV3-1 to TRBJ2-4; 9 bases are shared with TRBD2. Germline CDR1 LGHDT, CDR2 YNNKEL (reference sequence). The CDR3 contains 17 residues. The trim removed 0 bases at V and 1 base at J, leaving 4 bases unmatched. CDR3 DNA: TGTGCCAGCAGCCAAGATAAGCGGGGGGTGGCCAAAAACATTCAGTACTTC. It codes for CASSQDKRGVAKNIQYF.

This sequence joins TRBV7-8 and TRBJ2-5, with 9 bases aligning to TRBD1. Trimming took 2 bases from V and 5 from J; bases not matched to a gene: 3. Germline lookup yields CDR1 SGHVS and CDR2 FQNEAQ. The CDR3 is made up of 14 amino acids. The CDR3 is CASSLYRGQETQYF. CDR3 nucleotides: TGTGCCAGCAGCTTATACAGGGGGCAGGAGACCCAGTACTTC.

This CDR3 reads CASSRTSGVYEQYF. CDR3 DNA sequence: TGTGCCAGCAGTCGGACTAGCGGGGTCTACGAGCAGTACTTC. The chain is built from TRBV6-5 and TRBJ2-7; 12 nucleotides align to TRBD2. The length of the CDR3 is 14 residues. After removal of 5 bases from V and 3 bases from J, the junction contained 2 bases not matched to a gene. CDR1 MNHEY and CDR2 SVGAGI come from the germline V gene.

The CDR3 protein is CASSYALPTDTQYF. The DNA for the CDR3 is TGTGCCAGCAGTTACGCCCTTCCCACAGATACGCAGTATTTT. V and J are TRBV6-6 and TRBJ2-3; D gene uncertain. The ends were cut back, 2 bases at V and 2 bases at J, with 8 bases in the middle. The CDR3 has 14 amino acids. Germline V gene lookup returns CDR1 MNHNY and CDR2 SVGAGI (reference sequence).

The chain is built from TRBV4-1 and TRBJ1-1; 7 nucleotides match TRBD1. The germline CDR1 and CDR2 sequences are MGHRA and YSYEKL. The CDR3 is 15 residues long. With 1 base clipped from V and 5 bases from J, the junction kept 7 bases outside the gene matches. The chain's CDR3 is CASSQAGGGGTEAFF. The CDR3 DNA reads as TGCGCCAGCAGCCAAGCGGGAGGGGGCGGTACTGAAGCTTTCTTT.

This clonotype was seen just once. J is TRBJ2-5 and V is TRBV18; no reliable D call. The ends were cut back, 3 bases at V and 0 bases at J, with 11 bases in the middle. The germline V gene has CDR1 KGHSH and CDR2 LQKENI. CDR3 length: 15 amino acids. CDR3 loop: CASSPQDQYQETQYF. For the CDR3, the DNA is TGTGCCAGCTCACCTCAGGACCAGTACCAAGAGACCCAGTACTTC. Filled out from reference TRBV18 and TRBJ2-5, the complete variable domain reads NAGVMQNPRHLVRRRGQEARLRCSPMKGHSHVYWYRQLPEEGLKFMVYLQKENIIDESGMPKERFSAEFPKEGPSILRIQQVVRGDSAAYFCASSPQDQYQETQYFGPGTRLLVL.

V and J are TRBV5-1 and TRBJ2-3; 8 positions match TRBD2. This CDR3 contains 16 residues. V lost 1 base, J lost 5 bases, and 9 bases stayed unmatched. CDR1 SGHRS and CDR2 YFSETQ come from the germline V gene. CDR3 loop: CASSLSSGLVQDTQYF. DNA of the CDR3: TGCGCCAGCAGCTTGAGTTCGGGACTAGTCCAAGATACGCAGTATTTT.